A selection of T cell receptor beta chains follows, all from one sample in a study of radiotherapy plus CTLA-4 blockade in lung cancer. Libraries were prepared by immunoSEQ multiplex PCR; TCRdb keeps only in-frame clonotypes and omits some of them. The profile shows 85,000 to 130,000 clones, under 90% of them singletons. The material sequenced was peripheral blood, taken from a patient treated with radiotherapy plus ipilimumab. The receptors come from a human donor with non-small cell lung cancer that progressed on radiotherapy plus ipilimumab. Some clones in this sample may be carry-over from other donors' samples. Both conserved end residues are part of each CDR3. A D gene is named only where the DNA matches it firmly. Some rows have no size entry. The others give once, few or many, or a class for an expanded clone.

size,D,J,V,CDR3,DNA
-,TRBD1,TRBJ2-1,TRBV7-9,CASSLRRQGYEQFF,TGTGCCAGCAGCTTAAGGCGACAGGGGTATGAGCAGTTCTTC
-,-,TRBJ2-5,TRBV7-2,CASSFTGQETQYF,TGTGCCAGCAGCTTCACAGGGCAAGAGACCCAGTACTTC
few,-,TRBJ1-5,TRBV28,CASRVPQGTGNQPQHF,TGTGCCAGCAGAGTCCCCCAGGGAACGGGCAATCAGCCCCAGCATTTT
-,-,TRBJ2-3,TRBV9,CASSGVADTQYF,TGTGCCAGCTCCGGGGTGGCAGATACGCAGTATTTT
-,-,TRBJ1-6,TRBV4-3,CASSQDSQGIHSPLHF,TGCGCCAGCAGCCAAGATTCCCAGGGAATCCATTCACCCCTCCACTTT
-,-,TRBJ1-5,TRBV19,CASSMAGFSNQPQHF,TGTGCCAGTAGTATGGCAGGGTTCAGCAATCAGCCCCAGCATTTT
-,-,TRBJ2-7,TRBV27,CASSELGPSYEQYF,TGTGCCAGCAGCGAACTGGGACCGTCCTACGAGCAGTACTTC
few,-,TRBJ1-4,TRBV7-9,CASSLDGSATNEKLFF,TGTGCCAGCAGCTTGGACGGAAGCGCAACTAATGAAAAACTGTTTTTT
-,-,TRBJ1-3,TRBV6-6,CASLGHTGNTIYF,TGTGCCAGCCTGGGACATACTGGAAACACCATATATTTT
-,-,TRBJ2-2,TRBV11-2,CASSLVAELGELFF,TGTGCCAGCAGCTTAGTGGCTGAATTAGGGGAGCTGTTTTTT